This T cell receptor (beta chain) was sequenced for a study of cytomegalovirus exposure and HLA in healthy donors. Study-wide results and limits: Immune exposure data for these donors was limited to CMV serostatus. TCR beta V- and J-gene trimming, according to a later analysis, was linked to a missense DCLRE1C variant. Common viral pathogens seemed, in a later analysis, to connect with several of the most significant clusters. Being productive about 87% or about 30% of the time was typical of most TCR beta V segments in an earlier analysis.

With regard to this clone: The antigen remains unidentified.

The PCR ran on 60 Vbeta and 13 Jbeta primers. The assay was immunoSEQ multiplex PCR, and TCRdb's table has in-frame clones only and misses some. The sample includes 160,000 or so clones, 70% to 85% seen only once; the top ten take 2.5%. Germline CDR1 reads SGHTA; CDR2 reads FQGTGA. Trimming cost V 4 bases and J 9 bases, with 15 bases left between them. The CDR3 covers 13 residues. The receptor comes from a human donor in good health. The sample taken for sequencing was PBMCs. This chain links TRBV7-3 with TRBJ1-1; D may be TRBD1 (5 bases). CDR3 sequence (DNA): TGTGCCAGCAGCTCTCAGGGTGGGAAACAAGCTTTCTTT. It translates to CASSSQGGKQAFF.